This TCR beta chain was captured in a study of T cell responses to AZD1222 COVID-19 vaccine. Study-wide results and limits: Spike was spanned by vaccine-associated CD4 TCRs, which were dominant at 160-218 and 743-854. Donors were mostly white British, more females; clonal diversity possibly underestimated.

On this clone itself: The antigen is not known.

Libraries were prepared by immunoSEQ multiplex PCR; TCRdb keeps only in-frame clonotypes and omits some of them. Found here are around 120,000 clones, about 92% of them singletons; the top ten hold 1.1%. Germline CDR1 and CDR2: SGHVS and FQNEAQ. Trimming removed 5 bases from V and 7 bases from J, with 15 bases in between. This CDR3 comprises 14 residues. The sequence derives from an adult in good health. The chain employs TRBV7-8 and TRBJ1-5; the D gene is possibly TRBD1 (5 bases). This material consisted of peripheral blood, taken on day 0 of AZD1222 vaccination. This CDR3 reads CASSRGGREQPQHF. The CDR3 nucleotides are TGTGCCAGCAGCCGTGGGGGGAGGGAACAGCCCCAGCATTTT.